These T cell receptor beta chains were read from a single sample in a study of T cell responses to AZD1222 COVID-19 vaccine. Data came from immunoSEQ multiplex PCR; TCRdb stores just in-frame clones and leaves some out. The sample includes 130,000 to 150,000 clones, roughly 87% of them seen just once. The sample here was peripheral blood, taken 28 days after the second AZD1222 dose. The source is an adult who received the AZD1222 COVID-19 vaccine. Each CDR3 is given with its conserved first and last residue.

CDR3: CASSVAPLGAGELFF; length: 15; J: TRBJ2-2; V: TRBV9
CDR3: CASSGPGLAAYEQYF; length: 15; J: TRBJ2-7; V: TRBV19
CDR3: CASSQGYRAVGPQHF; length: 15; J: TRBJ1-5; V: TRBV7-9
CDR3: CASSDQGSNQPQHF; length: 14; J: TRBJ1-5; V: TRBV2
CDR3: CASSLATGYGQYF; length: 13; J: TRBJ2-7; V: TRBV7-8
CDR3: CASSFGQSYGYTF; length: 13; J: TRBJ1-2; V: TRBV27
CDR3: CASSQGWNEQYF; length: 12; J: TRBJ2-7; V: TRBV4-1
CDR3: CAWSSLSGRGSGWQFF; length: 16; J: TRBJ2-1; V: TRBV30
CDR3: CASSLAPGTGGSPLHF; length: 16; J: TRBJ1-6; V: TRBV11-3
CDR3: CASSVAIGTSGEGTQYF; length: 17; J: TRBJ2-5; V: TRBV9
CDR3: CASSLVRGTDIRGYTF; length: 16; J: TRBJ1-2; V: TRBV5-1
CDR3: CASSLQQGPNLNTEAFF; length: 17; J: TRBJ1-1; V: TRBV18
CDR3: CASSIGTRSNQPQHF; length: 15; J: TRBJ1-5; V: TRBV19